These T cell receptor beta chains were read from a single sample in a study of memory CD4+ T cells and cytomegalovirus serostatus. TCRdb keeps only in-frame clones here, not all; method: immunoSEQ multiplex PCR. Here the sample spans about 96,000 clones, 80% being singletons. The specimen was memory CD4+ T cells from blood. All receptors derive from an adult in good health and CMV-seropositive. CDR3s include the opening cysteine and the closing phenylalanine or tryptophan. The order of the fields is clone size, D gene, V gene, J gene, CDR3 protein, CDR3 DNA. A D gene is named only where the DNA matches it firmly. Not every row has a clone size; where given, it reads once, few, many or a size class.

clone_size: NA; d_call: TRBD1; v_call: TRBV10-1; j_call: TRBJ2-1; cdr3_aa: CASSDPWGGQGAYEQFF; cdr3_nt: TGCGCCAGCAGTGACCCGTGGGGAGGACAGGGGGCCTATGAGCAGTTCTTC
clone_size: NA; d_call: TRBD2; v_call: TRBV9; j_call: TRBJ2-5; cdr3_aa: CASSVSPQGGEETQYF; cdr3_nt: TGTGCCAGCAGCGTAAGTCCCCAGGGAGGGGAGGAGACCCAGTACTTC
clone_size: NA; d_call: NA; v_call: TRBV5-4; j_call: TRBJ1-5; cdr3_aa: CASSFEGDPQPQHF; cdr3_nt: TGTGCCAGCAGCTTCGAAGGGGATCCTCAGCCCCAGCATTTT
clone_size: few; d_call: NA; v_call: TRBV6-1; j_call: TRBJ1-5; cdr3_aa: CASSFFGPQHF; cdr3_nt: TGTGCCAGCAGTTTCTTTGGACCCCAGCATTTT
clone_size: NA; d_call: TRBD1; v_call: TRBV29-1; j_call: TRBJ2-3; cdr3_aa: CSVGTSRRGPDTQYF; cdr3_nt: TGCAGCGTCGGGACTTCCCGCAGGGGGCCAGATACGCAGTATTTT
clone_size: NA; d_call: TRBD2; v_call: TRBV18; j_call: TRBJ2-7; cdr3_aa: CASSPRSGRVREQYF; cdr3_nt: TGTGCCAGCTCACCAAGGAGCGGGAGGGTGAGAGAGCAGTACTTC
clone_size: NA; d_call: NA; v_call: TRBV2; j_call: TRBJ1-1; cdr3_aa: CASREYTEAFF; cdr3_nt: TGTGCCAGCAGAGAGTACACTGAAGCTTTCTTT
clone_size: NA; d_call: NA; v_call: TRBV7-2; j_call: TRBJ2-7; cdr3_aa: CASSFRTAYEQYF; cdr3_nt: TGTGCCAGCAGCTTCAGGACAGCCTACGAGCAGTACTTC
clone_size: NA; d_call: TRBD1; v_call: TRBV27; j_call: TRBJ1-2; cdr3_aa: CASSLYRGPGYGYTF; cdr3_nt: TGTGCCAGCAGTCTATACAGGGGACCAGGCTATGGCTACACCTTC
clone_size: few; d_call: TRBD1; v_call: TRBV6-1; j_call: TRBJ2-7; cdr3_aa: CASFSRQGPSYEQYF; cdr3_nt: TGTGCCAGCTTTAGTCGACAGGGGCCCTCCTACGAGCAGTACTTC
clone_size: NA; d_call: TRBD2; v_call: TRBV28; j_call: TRBJ2-1; cdr3_aa: CASRMWGLAENEQFF; cdr3_nt: TGTGCCAGCAGGATGTGGGGACTAGCGGAGAATGAGCAGTTCTTC
clone_size: NA; d_call: TRBD1; v_call: TRBV7-3; j_call: TRBJ2-7; cdr3_aa: CASSGGGTGGEQYF; cdr3_nt: TGTGCCAGCAGCGGAGGGGGGACAGGGGGCGAGCAGTACTTC
clone_size: NA; d_call: TRBD1; v_call: TRBV29-1; j_call: TRBJ1-2; cdr3_aa: CSVGQGVYGYTF; cdr3_nt: TGCAGCGTTGGACAGGGCGTATATGGCTACACCTTC
clone_size: NA; d_call: NA; v_call: TRBV5-1; j_call: TRBJ1-1; cdr3_aa: CASSLGDRTGAFF; cdr3_nt: TGCGCCAGCAGCTTGGGAGACAGGACGGGGGCTTTCTTT
clone_size: NA; d_call: NA; v_call: TRBV18; j_call: TRBJ1-1; cdr3_aa: CASPPGLMNTEAFF; cdr3_nt: TGTGCCAGCCCACCAGGACTGATGAACACTGAAGCTTTCTTT
clone_size: NA; d_call: NA; v_call: TRBV29-1; j_call: TRBJ2-5; cdr3_aa: CSVEEAPRAQYF; cdr3_nt: TGCAGCGTTGAAGAGGCCCCCAGGGCCCAGTACTTC
clone_size: NA; d_call: TRBD2; v_call: TRBV5-1; j_call: TRBJ2-1; cdr3_aa: CASRDGTSGTSEQFF; cdr3_nt: TGCGCCAGCAGGGACGGGACTAGCGGTACGTCTGAGCAGTTCTTC
clone_size: many; d_call: NA; v_call: TRBV7-6; j_call: TRBJ1-1; cdr3_aa: CASSRGEYTEAFF; cdr3_nt: TGTGCCAGCAGCCGTGGGGAGTACACTGAAGCTTTCTTT
clone_size: NA; d_call: NA; v_call: TRBV6-1; j_call: TRBJ1-2; cdr3_aa: CASSITVDSYGYTF; cdr3_nt: TGTGCCAGCAGCATTACGGTGGACAGCTATGGCTACACCTTC
clone_size: NA; d_call: NA; v_call: TRBV30; j_call: TRBJ1-4; cdr3_aa: CAWSRGANEKLFF; cdr3_nt: TGTGCCTGGAGTCGGGGAGCAAATGAAAAACTGTTTTTT
clone_size: NA; d_call: TRBD1; v_call: TRBV5-1; j_call: TRBJ1-2; cdr3_aa: CASSSLATGVNYGYTF; cdr3_nt: TGCGCCAGCAGCTCCTTGGCGACAGGGGTTAACTATGGCTACACCTTC
clone_size: NA; d_call: TRBD2; v_call: TRBV7-9; j_call: TRBJ2-7; cdr3_aa: CASSAYLKGLAGGPNEQYF; cdr3_nt: TGTGCCAGCAGCGCATACCTGAAGGGACTAGCGGGAGGGCCAAACGAGCAGTACTTC
clone_size: NA; d_call: NA; v_call: TRBV5-1; j_call: TRBJ2-3; cdr3_aa: CASSLSGGTDTQYF; cdr3_nt: TGCGCCAGCAGCTTGTCAGGGGGCACAGATACGCAGTATTTT
clone_size: NA; d_call: NA; v_call: TRBV7-8; j_call: TRBJ1-2; cdr3_aa: CASSLEPAGLGYGYTF; cdr3_nt: TGTGCCAGCAGCTTAGAGCCAGCGGGTCTCGGCTATGGCTACACCTTC
clone_size: NA; d_call: NA; v_call: TRBV7-6; j_call: TRBJ2-3; cdr3_aa: CASSLGVLGPRTDTQYF; cdr3_nt: TGTGCCAGCAGCTTAGGGGTATTAGGACCTCGCACAGATACGCAGTATTTT
clone_size: NA; d_call: TRBD1; v_call: TRBV2; j_call: TRBJ2-1; cdr3_aa: CASSPGQGSYNEQFF; cdr3_nt: TGTGCCAGCAGTCCGGGACAGGGGTCGTACAATGAGCAGTTCTTC
clone_size: NA; d_call: TRBD2; v_call: TRBV7-2; j_call: TRBJ2-3; cdr3_aa: CASSLDLLAGTDTQYF; cdr3_nt: TGTGCCAGCAGCTTAGACCTACTAGCGGGCACAGATACGCAGTATTTT
clone_size: NA; d_call: NA; v_call: TRBV29-1; j_call: TRBJ2-5; cdr3_aa: CSTEQGGRQETQYF; cdr3_nt: TGCAGCACTGAACAGGGAGGCCGACAAGAGACCCAGTACTTC
clone_size: few; d_call: NA; v_call: TRBV5-1; j_call: TRBJ1-1; cdr3_aa: CASSLGLDSRNTEAFF; cdr3_nt: TGCGCCAGCAGCTTGGGTCTGGATTCGAGGAACACTGAAGCTTTCTTT
clone_size: NA; d_call: TRBD1; v_call: TRBV15; j_call: TRBJ1-4; cdr3_aa: CATSSGTGGAGSEKLFF; cdr3_nt: TGTGCCACCAGCAGCGGGACAGGGGGCGCCGGGAGTGAAAAACTGTTTTTT
clone_size: NA; d_call: NA; v_call: TRBV20-1; j_call: TRBJ1-5; cdr3_aa: CSVAGNQPQHF; cdr3_nt: TGCAGTGTTGCAGGGAATCAGCCCCAGCATTTT
clone_size: NA; d_call: TRBD2; v_call: TRBV9; j_call: TRBJ2-2; cdr3_aa: CASRVGTTDTGELFF; cdr3_nt: TGTGCCAGCAGAGTTGGGACTACCGACACCGGGGAGCTGTTTTTT
clone_size: NA; d_call: NA; v_call: TRBV4-1; j_call: TRBJ2-7; cdr3_aa: CASSQQQGYDEQYF; cdr3_nt: TGCGCCAGCAGCCAACAGCAGGGTTACGACGAGCAGTACTTC
clone_size: NA; d_call: NA; v_call: TRBV7-2; j_call: TRBJ2-6; cdr3_aa: CASSLSGGGLGAGANVLTF; cdr3_nt: TGTGCCAGCAGCTTATCCGGGGGAGGTCTTGGCGCTGGGGCCAACGTCCTGACTTTC
clone_size: once; d_call: TRBD1; v_call: TRBV7-3; j_call: TRBJ2-3; cdr3_aa: CASSPQGGTDTQYF; cdr3_nt: TGTGCCAGCAGCCCCCAGGGGGGCACAGATACGCAGTATTTT
clone_size: NA; d_call: NA; v_call: TRBV7-2; j_call: TRBJ2-1; cdr3_aa: CASSLVQGYYNEQFF; cdr3_nt: TGTGCCAGCAGCTTAGTACAGGGTTACTACAATGAGCAGTTCTTC
clone_size: medium-sized; d_call: NA; v_call: TRBV6-5; j_call: TRBJ1-5; cdr3_aa: CASSYYGPQGNQPQHF; cdr3_nt: TGTGCCAGCAGTTACTATGGGCCCCAGGGCAATCAGCCCCAGCATTTT
clone_size: NA; d_call: NA; v_call: TRBV5-1; j_call: TRBJ2-1; cdr3_aa: CASSLDTNGEQFF; cdr3_nt: TGCGCCAGCAGCTTGGACACTAACGGTGAGCAGTTCTTC
clone_size: NA; d_call: NA; v_call: TRBV5-8; j_call: TRBJ2-3; cdr3_aa: CAISGADTQYF; cdr3_nt: TGTGCCATCTCGGGAGCTGATACGCAGTATTTT
clone_size: NA; d_call: NA; v_call: TRBV28; j_call: TRBJ1-2; cdr3_aa: CASSLARIRGYTF; cdr3_nt: TGTGCCAGCAGTTTAGCCAGGATACGGGGCTACACCTTC
clone_size: once; d_call: NA; v_call: TRBV7-2; j_call: TRBJ2-7; cdr3_aa: CASSPGPRSTYEQYF; cdr3_nt: TGTGCCAGCAGCCCGGGGCCCAGATCCACCTACGAGCAGTACTTC
clone_size: NA; d_call: NA; v_call: TRBV4-1; j_call: TRBJ1-2; cdr3_aa: CASSLRDKSNYGYTF; cdr3_nt: TGCGCCAGCAGCCTCCGGGACAAATCTAACTATGGCTACACCTTC
clone_size: once; d_call: NA; v_call: TRBV29-1; j_call: TRBJ2-5; cdr3_aa: CSVDRGKRETQYF; cdr3_nt: TGCAGCGTTGACAGGGGTAAAAGAGAGACCCAGTACTTC
clone_size: few; d_call: NA; v_call: TRBV13; j_call: TRBJ2-7; cdr3_aa: CASSHSGRKGSYEQYF; cdr3_nt: TGTGCCAGCAGCCACTCAGGGCGGAAAGGGTCCTACGAGCAGTACTTC
clone_size: few; d_call: TRBD1; v_call: TRBV7-9; j_call: TRBJ1-5; cdr3_aa: CASSRVGRTGYSNQPQHF; cdr3_nt: TGTGCCAGCAGCCGTGTGGGGCGGACAGGGTATAGCAATCAGCCCCAGCATTTT
clone_size: NA; d_call: TRBD1; v_call: TRBV2; j_call: TRBJ1-1; cdr3_aa: CASSEYGGTGYTEAFF; cdr3_nt: TGTGCCAGCAGTGAATATGGGGGGACAGGGTACACTGAAGCTTTCTTT
clone_size: NA; d_call: NA; v_call: TRBV19; j_call: TRBJ1-1; cdr3_aa: CASSERKTGNTEAFF; cdr3_nt: TGTGCCAGTAGTGAGAGGAAGACAGGTAACACTGAAGCTTTCTTT
clone_size: few; d_call: NA; v_call: TRBV28; j_call: TRBJ2-7; cdr3_aa: CASSPGLYEQYF; cdr3_nt: TGTGCCAGCAGTCCCGGCCTCTACGAGCAGTACTTC
clone_size: NA; d_call: NA; v_call: TRBV5-1; j_call: TRBJ2-5; cdr3_aa: CASSLSASQETQYF; cdr3_nt: TGCGCCAGCAGCTTGTCCGCCAGTCAAGAGACCCAGTACTTC
clone_size: NA; d_call: NA; v_call: TRBV2; j_call: TRBJ2-4; cdr3_aa: CASMIDRLNIQYF; cdr3_nt: TGTGCCAGCATGATAGACAGGCTAAACATTCAGTACTTC
clone_size: few; d_call: NA; v_call: TRBV28; j_call: TRBJ2-3; cdr3_aa: CASSRGAAKGDTQYF; cdr3_nt: TGTGCCAGCAGTCGGGGGGCGGCCAAAGGAGATACGCAGTATTTT
clone_size: NA; d_call: NA; v_call: TRBV19; j_call: TRBJ1-2; cdr3_aa: CASSPREVVNGYTF; cdr3_nt: TGTGCCAGTTCCCCGCGTGAGGTGGTCAATGGCTACACCTTC
clone_size: NA; d_call: NA; v_call: TRBV7-9; j_call: TRBJ2-2; cdr3_aa: CASSLRRNTGELFF; cdr3_nt: TGTGCCAGCAGCTTGAGGCGGAACACCGGGGAGCTGTTTTTT
clone_size: NA; d_call: TRBD1; v_call: TRBV10-3; j_call: TRBJ2-3; cdr3_aa: CAISEQQGMSTDTQYF; cdr3_nt: TGTGCCATCAGTGAACAACAGGGGATGAGCACAGATACGCAGTATTTT
clone_size: NA; d_call: NA; v_call: TRBV6-6; j_call: TRBJ1-2; cdr3_aa: CASSYGTRVGYTF; cdr3_nt: TGTGCCAGCAGTTACGGGACGAGAGTTGGCTACACCTTC
clone_size: NA; d_call: TRBD2; v_call: TRBV6-1; j_call: TRBJ2-1; cdr3_aa: CASSELGLAGLGEAYNEQFF; cdr3_nt: TGTGCCAGCAGTGAATTAGGTTTAGCGGGGTTGGGGGAAGCCTACAATGAGCAGTTCTTC
clone_size: NA; d_call: NA; v_call: TRBV6-1; j_call: TRBJ2-3; cdr3_aa: CASKEGGASTDTQYF; cdr3_nt: TGTGCCAGCAAGGAGGGCGGGGCTAGCACAGATACGCAGTATTTT
clone_size: NA; d_call: NA; v_call: TRBV4-1; j_call: TRBJ2-6; cdr3_aa: CASSQDPVTGQATFSGANVLTF; cdr3_nt: TGCGCCAGCAGCCAAGACCCCGTCACAGGCCAGGCCACCTTCTCTGGGGCCAACGTCCTGACTTTC
clone_size: NA; d_call: NA; v_call: TRBV5-1; j_call: TRBJ2-1; cdr3_aa: CASSWDRDEQFF; cdr3_nt: TGCGCCAGCAGCTGGGATAGGGATGAGCAGTTCTTC
clone_size: NA; d_call: TRBD1; v_call: TRBV4-3; j_call: TRBJ2-7; cdr3_aa: CASSQHRGQGADEQYF; cdr3_nt: TGCGCCAGCAGCCAACATAGGGGACAGGGGGCGGACGAGCAGTACTTC